This is a list of T cell receptor beta chains from one sample in a study of blood T cell repertoires in COVID-19. Generated by immunoSEQ multiplex PCR, the TCRdb table keeps only in-frame clones and is missing some. The table has about 380,000 clones, 85% seen once; the top ten hold roughly 3.4%. Sequencing was done on a sample of peripheral blood. The source of these receptors is a woman in her late teens or twenties with acute or convalescent COVID-19. The CDR3 runs from the conserved cysteine through the conserved F or W. Each record gives: D gene, J gene, CDR3 length, V gene, clone size, CDR3 protein, CDR3 DNA. D genes are given only for firm matches. Not all rows give a size; the values are once, few, many and, for expanded clones, a class.

>TRBD2|TRBJ2-1|17|TRBV5-1|NA
CASSLRASGGVYNEQFF
TGCGCCAGCAGCTTGCGGGCTAGCGGGGGGGTGTACAATGAGCAGTTCTTC
>TRBD1|TRBJ1-1|17|TRBV6-2/TRBV6-3|once
CASSFLAQDRGRIEAFF
TGTGCCAGCAGTTTTCTGGCCCAAGACAGGGGAAGGATTGAAGCTTTCTTT
>NA|TRBJ2-1|16|TRBV5-1|NA
CASSLIFRAAYNEQFF
TGCGCCAGCAGCTTGATCTTTCGAGCGGCCTACAATGAGCAGTTCTTC
>NA|TRBJ2-3|17|TRBV28|NA
CASSLSSLQGTTDTQYF
TGTGCCAGCAGTTTATCCTCCCTTCAGGGGACCACAGATACGCAGTATTTT
>NA|TRBJ2-3|15|TRBV19|NA
CASSQRQGGPDTQYF
TGTGCCAGTAGTCAAAGACAGGGAGGTCCAGATACGCAGTATTTT
>NA|TRBJ1-3|13|TRBV5-8|NA
CSDRLYSGNTIYF
TGTTCCGACAGGCTTTACTCTGGAAACACCATATATTTT
>TRBD1|TRBJ1-6|15|TRBV14|few
CASSQGTGAGSPLHF
TGTGCCAGCAGCCAGGGGACAGGGGCAGGTTCACCCCTCCACTTT
>TRBD2|TRBJ2-1|14|TRBV29-1|once
CSVLAGTLGNEQFF
TGCAGCGTTCTAGCGGGAACCCTGGGCAATGAGCAGTTCTTC
>TRBD1|TRBJ1-6|14|TRBV19|NA
CASGTGQGLSPLHF
TGTGCCAGCGGTACGGGACAGGGGTTGTCACCCCTCCACTTT
>NA|TRBJ2-5|12|TRBV28|NA
CASGGQRETQYF
TGTGCCAGCGGAGGCCAGCGAGAGACCCAGTACTTC
>NA|TRBJ1-4|15|TRBV11-2|NA
CASSRRGLPDQSLFF
TGTGCCAGCAGCCGCAGAGGTCTCCCGGATCAGTCTCTGTTTTTT
>NA|TRBJ1-5|14|TRBV30|NA
CAWSDRQANQPQHF
TGTGCCTGGAGCGATAGACAAGCTAATCAGCCCCAGCATTTT
>TRBD1|TRBJ1-1|15|TRBV6-2/TRBV6-3|NA
CASSSPQTGRTEAFF
TGTGCCAGCAGTTCACCCCAGACAGGGAGGACTGAAGCTTTCTTT
>NA|TRBJ1-2|13|TRBV12-3/TRBV12-4|NA
CASSLAGLYGYTF
TGTGCCAGCAGTTTAGCGGGCCTCTATGGCTACACCTTC
>NA|TRBJ1-1|17|TRBV3-1/TRBV3-2|NA
CASSQTLRGEFATEAFF
TGTGCCAGCAGCCAAACGTTACGGGGGGAATTTGCCACTGAAGCTTTCTTT
>TRBD2|TRBJ2-1|15|TRBV7-3|NA
CASSRLAGAPNEQFF
TGTGCCAGCAGCCGACTAGCGGGAGCTCCAAATGAGCAGTTCTTC
>NA|TRBJ1-5|13|TRBV11-2|NA
CASSLTLGGPQHF
TGTGCCAGCAGCCTTACCCTGGGGGGGCCCCAGCATTTT
>NA|TRBJ2-2|15|TRBV19|NA
CARITGRVNTGELFF
TGTGCCAGGATAACAGGGAGGGTGAACACCGGGGAGCTGTTTTTT
>TRBD1|TRBJ1-5|16|TRBV24-1|few
CATSSEDRGGNQPQHF
TGTGCCACCAGTTCCGAGGACAGGGGCGGCAATCAGCCCCAGCATTTT
>NA|TRBJ1-5|20|TRBV21-1|NA
CASSQRRTVEDRLSNQPQHF
TGTGCCAGCAGCCAAAGGCGAACTGTGGAGGACCGACTTAGCAATCAGCCCCAGCATTTT
>NA|TRBJ1-1|17|TRBV9|once
CASSVGRGTGMNTEAFF
TGTGCCAGCAGCGTAGGGCGGGGTACAGGAATGAACACTGAAGCTTTCTTT
>NA|TRBJ1-2|14|TRBV9|NA
CASSAGANNYGYTF
TGTGCCAGCAGCGCCGGAGCGAACAACTATGGCTACACCTTC
>TRBD2|TRBJ2-5|15|TRBV5-1|NA
CASSQTSGRRETQYF
TGCGCCAGCAGCCAGACTAGCGGGAGGCGAGAGACCCAGTACTTC
>NA|TRBJ2-3|16|TRBV27|NA
CASSPLGGSSTDTQYF
TGTGCCAGCAGCCCCCTTGGGGGGAGCAGCACAGATACGCAGTATTTT
>TRBD1|TRBJ1-5|16|TRBV6-2/TRBV6-3|NA
CASSYGYNRGHQPQHF
TGTGCCAGCAGTTACGGGTATAACAGGGGGCATCAGCCCCAGCATTTT
>NA|TRBJ2-7|13|TRBV12-3/TRBV12-4|NA
CASSWRDPYEQYF
TGTGCCAGCAGTTGGAGGGACCCCTACGAGCAGTACTTC
>TRBD1|TRBJ1-5|13|TRBV10-3|NA
CAIIRRGNQPQHF
TGTGCCATCATACGCAGGGGGAATCAGCCCCAGCATTTT
>TRBD1|TRBJ1-5|14|TRBV6-5|NA
CASSYTGEVQPQHF
TGTGCCAGCAGTTACACAGGGGAGGTTCAGCCCCAGCATTTT
>TRBD2|TRBJ2-2|14|TRBV27|once
CASTSGGAGGELFF
TGTGCCAGCACTAGCGGGGGGGCAGGCGGGGAGCTGTTTTTT
>TRBD1|TRBJ2-6|15|TRBV5-1|NA
CASHDRASGANVLTF
TGCGCCAGCCACGACAGGGCTTCTGGGGCCAACGTCCTGACTTTC
>TRBD1|TRBJ2-7|15|TRBV6-5|once
CASSLTGTGPYEQYF
TGTGCCAGCAGTTTGACCGGGACAGGGCCCTACGAGCAGTACTTC
>TRBD1|TRBJ2-7|14|TRBV11-2|NA
CASSSPGQTYEQYF
TGTGCCAGCAGCTCCCCGGGACAGACCTACGAGCAGTACTTC
>TRBD2|TRBJ2-7|15|TRBV14|NA
CASSPLTSGRIKQYF
TGTGCCAGCAGTCCACTGACTAGCGGGCGAATTAAGCAGTACTTC
>TRBD1|TRBJ2-5|15|TRBV5-1|few
CASTPTGTAQETQYF
TGCGCCAGCACCCCCACGGGGACAGCTCAAGAGACCCAGTACTTC
>TRBD1|TRBJ1-2|15|TRBV2|NA
CASSRRDSYDYGYTF
TGTGCCAGCAGCCGCCGGGACAGTTATGACTATGGCTACACCTTC
>TRBD2|TRBJ2-3|15|TRBV5-1|NA
CASSFLAGGPDTQYF
TGCGCCAGCAGCTTCCTAGCGGGAGGTCCAGATACGCAGTATTTT
>NA|TRBJ1-1|13|TRBV11-1|NA
CASSLVGGTEAFF
TGTGCCAGCAGCTTAGTAGGGGGAACTGAAGCTTTCTTT
>NA|TRBJ2-1|13|TRBV28|NA
CASSLASPDEQFF
TGTGCCAGCAGTTTAGCTAGCCCCGATGAGCAGTTCTTC
>NA|TRBJ2-3|12|TRBV6-5|once
CASSYVRDTQYF
TGTGCCAGCAGTTACGTTCGGGATACGCAGTATTTT